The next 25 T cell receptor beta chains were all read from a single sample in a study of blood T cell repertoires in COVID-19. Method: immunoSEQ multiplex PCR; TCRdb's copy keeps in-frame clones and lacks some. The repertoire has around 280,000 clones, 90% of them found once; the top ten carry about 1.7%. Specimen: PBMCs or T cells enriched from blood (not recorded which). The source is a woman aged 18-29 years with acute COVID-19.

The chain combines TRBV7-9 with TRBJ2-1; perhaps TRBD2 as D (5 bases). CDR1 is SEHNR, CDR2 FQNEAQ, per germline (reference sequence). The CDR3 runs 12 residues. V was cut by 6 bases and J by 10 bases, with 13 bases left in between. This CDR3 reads CASRDTRAEQFF. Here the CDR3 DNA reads TGTGCCAGCAGGGATACTAGGGCCGAGCAGTTCTTC.

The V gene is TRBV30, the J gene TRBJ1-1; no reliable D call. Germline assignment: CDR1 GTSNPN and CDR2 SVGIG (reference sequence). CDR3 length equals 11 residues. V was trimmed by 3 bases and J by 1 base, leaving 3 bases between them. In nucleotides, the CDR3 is TGTGCCTGGAGCCGGAACACTGAAGCTTTCTTT. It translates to CAWSRNTEAFF.

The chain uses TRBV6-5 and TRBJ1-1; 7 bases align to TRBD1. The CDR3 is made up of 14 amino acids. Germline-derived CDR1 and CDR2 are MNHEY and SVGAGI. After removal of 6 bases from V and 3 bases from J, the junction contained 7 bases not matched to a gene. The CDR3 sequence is CASSYRGGDTEAFF. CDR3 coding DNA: TGTGCCAGCAGCTACAGGGGTGGGGACACTGAAGCTTTCTTT.

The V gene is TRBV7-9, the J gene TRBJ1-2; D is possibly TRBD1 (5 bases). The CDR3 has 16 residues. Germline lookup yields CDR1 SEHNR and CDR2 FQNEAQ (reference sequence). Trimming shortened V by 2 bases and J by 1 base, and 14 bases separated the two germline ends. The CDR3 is CASSLSALGGNYGYTF. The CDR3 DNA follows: TGTGCCAGCAGCTTATCTGCCCTGGGGGGTAACTATGGCTACACCTTC.

DNA of the CDR3: TGCGCCAGCAGTGATACCGTCCTAGCGGTAACAGATACGCAGTATTTT. Its translation is CASSDTVLAVTDTQYF. V usage is TRBV10-1 and J usage is TRBJ2-3; 7 bases match TRBD2. CDR1 is WNHNN, CDR2 SYGVQD, per germline (reference sequence). This CDR3 has 16 amino acids. J lost 3 bases, V lost 3 bases, and 9 bases had no gene match.

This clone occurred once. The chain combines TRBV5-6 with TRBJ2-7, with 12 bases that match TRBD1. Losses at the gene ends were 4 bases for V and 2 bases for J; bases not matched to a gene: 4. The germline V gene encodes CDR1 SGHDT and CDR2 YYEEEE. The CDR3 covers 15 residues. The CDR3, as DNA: TGTGCCAGCAGCCAGGGACAGGGGGCGGCCTACGAGCAGTACTTC. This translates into CASSQGQGAAYEQYF.

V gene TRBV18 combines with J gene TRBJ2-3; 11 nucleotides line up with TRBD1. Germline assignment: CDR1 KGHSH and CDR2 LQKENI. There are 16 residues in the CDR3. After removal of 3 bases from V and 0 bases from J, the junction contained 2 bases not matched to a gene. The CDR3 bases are TGTGCCAGCTCACCTTGGGACAGGGGGAGCACAGATACGCAGTATTTT. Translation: CASSPWDRGSTDTQYF. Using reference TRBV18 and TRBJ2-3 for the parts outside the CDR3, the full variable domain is NAGVMQNPRHLVRRRGQEARLRCSPMKGHSHVYWYRQLPEEGLKFMVYLQKENIIDESGMPKERFSAEFPKEGPSILRIQQVVRGDSAAYFCASSPWDRGSTDTQYFGPGTRLTVL.

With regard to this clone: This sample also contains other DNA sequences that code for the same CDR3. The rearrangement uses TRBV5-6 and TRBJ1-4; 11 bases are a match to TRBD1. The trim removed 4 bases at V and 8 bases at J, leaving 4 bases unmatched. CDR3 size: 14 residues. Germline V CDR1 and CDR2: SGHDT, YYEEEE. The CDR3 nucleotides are TGTGCCAGCAGCAAAGGACAGGGGGCAGAAAAACTGTTTTTT. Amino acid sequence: CASSKGQGAEKLFF.

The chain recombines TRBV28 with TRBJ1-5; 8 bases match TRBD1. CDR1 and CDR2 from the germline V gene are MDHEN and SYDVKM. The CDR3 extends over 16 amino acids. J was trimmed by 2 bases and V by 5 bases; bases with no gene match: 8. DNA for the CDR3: TGTGCCAGCAGTGGGACACAGGGGGTGGGCAATCAGCCCCAGCATTTT. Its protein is CASSGTQGVGNQPQHF.

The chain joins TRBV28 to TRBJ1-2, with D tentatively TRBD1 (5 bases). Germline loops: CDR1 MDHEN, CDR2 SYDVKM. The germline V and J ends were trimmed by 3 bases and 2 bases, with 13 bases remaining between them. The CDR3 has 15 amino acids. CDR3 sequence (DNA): TGTGCCAGCAGTTTGGGGGGTGGCCCGAACTATGGCTACACCTTC. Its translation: CASSLGGGPNYGYTF.

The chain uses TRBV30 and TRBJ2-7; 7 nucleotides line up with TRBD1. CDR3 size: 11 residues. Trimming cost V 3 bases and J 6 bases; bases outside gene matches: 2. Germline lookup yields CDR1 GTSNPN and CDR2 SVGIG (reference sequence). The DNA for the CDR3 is TGTGCCTGGAGGAGGGGGCCCGAGCAGTACTTC. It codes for CAWRRGPEQYF.

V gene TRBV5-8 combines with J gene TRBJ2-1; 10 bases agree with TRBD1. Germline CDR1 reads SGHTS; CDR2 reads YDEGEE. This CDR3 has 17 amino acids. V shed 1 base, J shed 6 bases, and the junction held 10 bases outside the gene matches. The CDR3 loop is CASSLWGQGKRGNEQFF. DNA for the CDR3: TGTGCCAGCAGCTTGTGGGGACAGGGGAAGAGGGGCAATGAGCAGTTCTTC.

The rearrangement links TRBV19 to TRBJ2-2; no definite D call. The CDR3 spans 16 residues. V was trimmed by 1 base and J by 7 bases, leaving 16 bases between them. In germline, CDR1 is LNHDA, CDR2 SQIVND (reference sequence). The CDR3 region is CASSIGPLVKGGELFF. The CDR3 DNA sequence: TGTGCCAGTAGTATAGGCCCTCTAGTGAAAGGCGGGGAGCTGTTTTTT.

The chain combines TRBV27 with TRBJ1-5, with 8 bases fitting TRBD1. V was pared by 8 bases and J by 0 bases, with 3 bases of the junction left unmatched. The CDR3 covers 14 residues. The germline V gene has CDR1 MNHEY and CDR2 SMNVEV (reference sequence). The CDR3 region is CASRDRISNQPQHF. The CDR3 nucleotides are TGTGCCAGCCGGGACAGGATTAGCAATCAGCCCCAGCATTTT.

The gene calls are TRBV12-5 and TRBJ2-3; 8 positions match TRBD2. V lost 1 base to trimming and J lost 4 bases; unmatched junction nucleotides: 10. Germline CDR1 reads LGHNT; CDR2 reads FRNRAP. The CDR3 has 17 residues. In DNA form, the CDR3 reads TGTGCTAGTGGTTTGGACCAAGCGGGAGTTATGGCAGATACGCAGTATTTT. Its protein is CASGLDQAGVMADTQYF.

The CDR3 here is CASSPKRRGGQPQHF. For the CDR3, the DNA is TGTGCCAGCAGCCCAAAACGAAGGGGAGGTCAGCCCCAGCATTTT. The chain joins TRBV21-1 to TRBJ1-5. TRBV21-1 is an annotated pseudogene. The CDR3 has 15 residues.

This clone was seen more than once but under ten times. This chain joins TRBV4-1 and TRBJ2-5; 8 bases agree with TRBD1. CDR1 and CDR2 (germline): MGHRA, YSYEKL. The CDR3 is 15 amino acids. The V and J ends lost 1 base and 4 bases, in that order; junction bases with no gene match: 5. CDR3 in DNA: TGCGCCAGCAGCCAAGGGGACAGGATAGCAGAGACCCAGTACTTC. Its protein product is CASSQGDRIAETQYF.

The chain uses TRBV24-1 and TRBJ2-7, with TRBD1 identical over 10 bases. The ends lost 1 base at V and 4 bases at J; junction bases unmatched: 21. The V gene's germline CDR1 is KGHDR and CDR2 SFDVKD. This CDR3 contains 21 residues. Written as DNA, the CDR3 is TGTGCCACCAGTGATTTTCATGGGACAGGGGCGCGAGCGGGATCTCTTTACGAGCAGTACTTC. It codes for CATSDFHGTGARAGSLYEQYF.

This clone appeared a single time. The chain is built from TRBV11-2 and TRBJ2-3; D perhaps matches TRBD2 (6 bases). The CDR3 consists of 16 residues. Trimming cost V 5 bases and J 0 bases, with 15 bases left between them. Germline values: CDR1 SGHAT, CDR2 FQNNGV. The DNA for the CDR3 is TGTGCCAGCAGCGCGAGGACTACCCTAAGCACAGATACGCAGTATTTT. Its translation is CASSARTTLSTDTQYF.

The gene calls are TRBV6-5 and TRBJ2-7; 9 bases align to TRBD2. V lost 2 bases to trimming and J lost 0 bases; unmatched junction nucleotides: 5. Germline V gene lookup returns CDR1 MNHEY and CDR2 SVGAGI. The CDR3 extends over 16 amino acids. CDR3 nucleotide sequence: TGTGCCAGCAGTTACGCTAGCGGGATAACCTCCTACGAGCAGTACTTC. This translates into CASSYASGITSYEQYF.

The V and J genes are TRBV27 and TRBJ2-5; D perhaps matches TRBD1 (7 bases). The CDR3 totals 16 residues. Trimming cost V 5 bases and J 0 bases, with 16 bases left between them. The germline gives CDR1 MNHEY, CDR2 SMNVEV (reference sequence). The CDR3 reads CASSPQGGPYQETQYF. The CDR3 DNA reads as TGTGCCAGCAGTCCCCAGGGGGGACCGTACCAAGAGACCCAGTACTTC.

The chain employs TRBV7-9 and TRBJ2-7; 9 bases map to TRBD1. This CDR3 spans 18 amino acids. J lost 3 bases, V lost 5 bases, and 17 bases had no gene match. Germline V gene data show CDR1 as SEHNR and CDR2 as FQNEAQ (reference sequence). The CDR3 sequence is CASSGFSPNRGQHYEQYF. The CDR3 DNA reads TGTGCCAGCAGCGGTTTCTCGCCCAACAGGGGGCAGCACTACGAGCAGTACTTC.

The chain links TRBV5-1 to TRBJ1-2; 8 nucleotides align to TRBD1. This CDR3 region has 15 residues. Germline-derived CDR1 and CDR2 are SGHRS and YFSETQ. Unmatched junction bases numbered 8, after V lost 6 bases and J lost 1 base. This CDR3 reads CASNSGGAGNYGYTF. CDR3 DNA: TGCGCCAGCAACTCAGGGGGCGCGGGTAACTATGGCTACACCTTC.

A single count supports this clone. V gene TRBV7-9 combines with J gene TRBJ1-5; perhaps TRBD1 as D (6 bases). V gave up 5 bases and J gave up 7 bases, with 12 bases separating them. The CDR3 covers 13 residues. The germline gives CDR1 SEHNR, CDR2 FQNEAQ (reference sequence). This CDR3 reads CASSLWGPQPQHF. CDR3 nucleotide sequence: TGTGCCAGCAGCCTATGGGGGCCACAGCCCCAGCATTTT.

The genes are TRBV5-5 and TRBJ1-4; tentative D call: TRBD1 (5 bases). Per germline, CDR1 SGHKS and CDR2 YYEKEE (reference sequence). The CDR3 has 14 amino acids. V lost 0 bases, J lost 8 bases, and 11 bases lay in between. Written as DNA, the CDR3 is TGTGCCAGCAGCTTGGGGAATTGGGGCGAAAAACTGTTTTTT. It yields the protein CASSLGNWGEKLFF.